This T cell receptor beta chain was recorded in a study of CD8 T cells in ankylosing spondylitis. TCRdb used MiXCR to reprocess the 5' RACE reads, holding one entry per CDR3 protein. The table records 200,000 to 250,000 distinct CDR3 sequences, over 9.5% of them present only once. This CDR3 has 14 amino acids. Trimming took 4 bases from V and 1 from J; bases not matched to a gene: 3. The clonotype originates from a male donor with ankylosing spondylitis or in good health (not recorded which). Source material: blood, either unsorted or a sorted T cell fraction (not recorded which). The chain combines TRBV12-3 or TRBV12-4 with TRBJ1-1, with 7 bases lining up with TRBD1. This chain's CDR3 is CASSSGTENTEAFF. The CDR3 bases are TGTGCCAGCAGTTCCGGGACAGAGAACACTGAAGCTTTCTTT.